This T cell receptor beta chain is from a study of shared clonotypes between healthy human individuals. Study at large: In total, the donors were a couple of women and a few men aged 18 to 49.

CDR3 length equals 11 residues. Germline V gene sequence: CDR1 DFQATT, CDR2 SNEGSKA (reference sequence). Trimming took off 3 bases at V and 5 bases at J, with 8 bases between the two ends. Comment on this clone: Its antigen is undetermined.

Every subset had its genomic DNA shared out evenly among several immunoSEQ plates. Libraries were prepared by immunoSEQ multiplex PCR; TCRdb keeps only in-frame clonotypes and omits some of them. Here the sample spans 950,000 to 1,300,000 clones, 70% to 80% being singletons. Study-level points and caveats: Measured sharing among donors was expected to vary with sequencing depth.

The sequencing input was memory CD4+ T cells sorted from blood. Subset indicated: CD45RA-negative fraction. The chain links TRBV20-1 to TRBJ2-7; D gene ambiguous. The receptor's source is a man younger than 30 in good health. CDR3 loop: CSASLVHEQYF. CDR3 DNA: TGCAGTGCTAGCCTAGTCCACGAGCAGTACTTC.